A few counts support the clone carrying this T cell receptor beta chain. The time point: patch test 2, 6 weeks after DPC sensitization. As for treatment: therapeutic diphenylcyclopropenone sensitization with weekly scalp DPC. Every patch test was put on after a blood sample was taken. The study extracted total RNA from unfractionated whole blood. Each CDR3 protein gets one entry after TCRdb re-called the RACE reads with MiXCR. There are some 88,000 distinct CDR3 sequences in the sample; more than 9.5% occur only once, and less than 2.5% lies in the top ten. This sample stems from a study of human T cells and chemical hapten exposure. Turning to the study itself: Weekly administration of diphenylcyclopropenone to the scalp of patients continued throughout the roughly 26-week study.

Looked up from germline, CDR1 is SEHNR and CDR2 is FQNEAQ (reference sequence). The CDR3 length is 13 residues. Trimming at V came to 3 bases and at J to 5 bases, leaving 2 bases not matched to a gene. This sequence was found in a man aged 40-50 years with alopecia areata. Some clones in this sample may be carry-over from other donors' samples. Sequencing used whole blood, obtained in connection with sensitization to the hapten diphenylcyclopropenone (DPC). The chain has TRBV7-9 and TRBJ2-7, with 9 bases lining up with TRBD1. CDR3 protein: CASSLGQGDEQYF. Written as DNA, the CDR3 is TGTGCCAGCAGCTTGGGACAGGGTGACGAGCAGTACTTC.